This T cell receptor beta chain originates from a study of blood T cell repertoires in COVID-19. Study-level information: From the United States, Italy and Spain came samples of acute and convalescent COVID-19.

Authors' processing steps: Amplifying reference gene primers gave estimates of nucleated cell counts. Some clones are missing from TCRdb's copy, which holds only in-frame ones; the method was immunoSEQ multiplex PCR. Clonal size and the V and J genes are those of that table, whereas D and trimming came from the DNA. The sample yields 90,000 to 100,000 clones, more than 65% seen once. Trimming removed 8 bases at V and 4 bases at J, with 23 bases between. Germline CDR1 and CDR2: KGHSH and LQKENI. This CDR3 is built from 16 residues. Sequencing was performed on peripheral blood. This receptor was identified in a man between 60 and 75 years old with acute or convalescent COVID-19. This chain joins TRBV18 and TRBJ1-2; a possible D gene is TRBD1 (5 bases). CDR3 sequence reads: CASTPAPRTTVYGYTF. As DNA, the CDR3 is TGTGCCAGCACCCCAGCCCCACGGACAACGGTCTATGGCTACACCTTC.